Presented here are 23 T cell receptor beta chains from one specimen sequenced in a study of cytomegalovirus exposure and HLA in healthy donors. The PCR ran on 60 Vbeta and 13 Jbeta primers. Here immunoSEQ multiplex PCR was the method, and the copy in TCRdb shows in-frame clones only, minus some. Here the sample spans around 210,000 clones, roughly 78% being singletons. Sequencing was performed on PBMCs. These receptors all come from a boy younger than 18 in good health and CMV-seronegative.

The CDR3 reads CASSQQGSYEQYF. CDR3 in DNA: TGCGCCAGCAGCCAGCAGGGCTCCTACGAGCAGTACTTC. The V call is TRBV4-1, the J call TRBJ2-7; perhaps TRBD1 as D (5 bases). V was shortened by 3 bases and J by 0 bases, with 6 bases between the two germline ends. CDR1 is MGHRA and CDR2 is YSYEKL in the germline V gene. CDR3 length equals 13 residues.

V usage is TRBV15 and J usage is TRBJ1-2; TRBD1 agrees at 10 bases. Germline V gene sequence: CDR1 LNHNV, CDR2 YYDKDF (reference sequence). V was pared by 5 bases and J by 7 bases, with 10 bases of the junction left unmatched. The CDR3 is made up of 15 amino acids. This CDR3 is CATSGRRQGARGYTF. CDR3 DNA sequence: TGTGCCACCAGCGGCCGGCGACAGGGGGCGCGTGGCTACACCTTC.

The chain joins TRBV4-1 to TRBJ1-3, with D hard to call. The CDR3 is 15 residues long. CDR1 is MGHRA, CDR2 YSYEKL, per germline. Trimming took off 4 bases at V and 0 bases at J, with 10 bases between the two ends. The CDR3 spells CASSPKHSSGNTIYF. The CDR3, as DNA: TGCGCCAGCAGCCCCAAACACAGCTCTGGAAACACCATATATTTT.

This clone has only a few counts. The chain carries TRBV7-3 and TRBJ2-3, with D unclear. Between the trimmed V and J ends, which lost 2 bases and 1 base, there was a span of 10 bases. There are 15 residues in the CDR3. Germline values: CDR1 SGHTA, CDR2 FQGTGA. CDR3 residues: CASSLLSLGTDTQYF. The CDR3 region has the DNA TGTGCCAGCAGCTTACTGTCACTGGGCACAGATACGCAGTATTTT.

This clone was picked up a small number of times. The chain carries TRBV11-3 and TRBJ2-7; D is unclear. CDR1 and CDR2 from the germline V gene are SGHNT and YENEEA. The V end was cut by 3 bases, the J end by 1 base, with 4 bases between. The CDR3 has 12 residues. The CDR3 here is CASSFLSYEQYF. CDR3 DNA sequence: TGTGCCAGCAGCTTTCTATCCTACGAGCAGTACTTC.

The genes are TRBV30 and TRBJ1-1; possibly TRBD1 for D (5 bases). The CDR3 contains 12 residues. CDR1 is GTSNPN, CDR2 SVGIG, per germline (reference sequence). V was shortened by 0 bases and J by 8 bases, with 10 bases between the two germline ends. CDR3 amino acids: CAWSVSGEEAFF. In DNA, the CDR3 is TGTGCCTGGAGTGTGTCGGGGGAGGAAGCTTTCTTT.

This clone has only one observation. The chain carries TRBV19 and TRBJ2-1, with 8 bases matching TRBD1. The CDR3 is 15 amino acids. The germline V gene has CDR1 LNHDA and CDR2 SQIVND (reference sequence). V was clipped by 4 bases and J by 10 bases; unmatched bases: 12. CDR3 in amino acids: CASSTGGWTLPEQFF. The DNA of the CDR3 is TGTGCCAGTAGTACAGGGGGCTGGACGCTCCCCGAGCAGTTCTTC. Together with reference TRBV19 and TRBJ2-1, the CDR3 gives the full variable domain: DGGITQSPKYLFRKEGQNVTLSCEQNLNHDAMYWYRQDPGQGLRLIYYSQIVNDFQKGDIAEGYSVSREKKESFPLTVTSAQKNPTAFYLCASSTGGWTLPEQFFGPGTRLTVL.

The rearrangement links TRBV6-6 to TRBJ1-5; 7 bases align to TRBD1. CDR3 length equals 13 residues. The ends lost 5 bases at V and 5 bases at J; junction bases unmatched: 3. Germline CDR1 and CDR2: MNHNY and SVGAGI (reference sequence). The CDR3: CASSGTGDQPQHF. The CDR3 region has the DNA TGTGCCAGCAGTGGTACAGGGGATCAGCCCCAGCATTTT.

The chain has TRBV5-1 and TRBJ2-2; 9 nucleotides match TRBD2. The germline CDR1 and CDR2 sequences are SGHRS and YFSETQ. J was trimmed by 1 base and V by 5 bases; bases with no gene match: 3. The CDR3 totals 15 residues. The CDR3 DNA reads TGCGCCAGCAGATTAGCGGGGGAGAACACCGGGGAGCTGTTTTTT. Amino acid sequence: CASRLAGENTGELFF.

The V and J genes are TRBV5-1 and TRBJ2-5, with 8 nucleotides matching TRBD1. The CDR3 loop spans 14 amino acids. Germline V lookup: CDR1 SGHRS, CDR2 YFSETQ. The junction had 2 bases not matched to a gene; V was cut back by 1 base and J by 3 bases. CDR3 nucleotide sequence: TGCGCCAGCAGCTTGTGGGGACAGGAAGAGACCCAGTACTTC. Protein: CASSLWGQEETQYF.

This chain uses TRBV5-6 with TRBJ2-3; 7 bases align to TRBD1. The germline V gene has CDR1 SGHDT and CDR2 YYEEEE. CDR3 length equals 16 residues. The V gene end was trimmed by 4 bases and the J gene end by 2 bases; junction bases not matched to a gene: 10. The CDR3 DNA sequence: TGTGCCAGCAGCACACAACAGGGGTCGGACACAGATACGCAGTATTTT. It codes for CASSTQQGSDTDTQYF.

The chain has TRBV27 and TRBJ1-2, with D uncertain. V was shortened by 8 bases and J by 4 bases, with 17 bases between the two germline ends. The CDR3 is 14 amino acids. Germline CDR1 MNHEY, CDR2 SMNVEV (reference sequence). The CDR3 loop reads CASRGAWQAYGYTF. The CDR3 nucleotides are TGTGCCAGCCGTGGTGCGTGGCAGGCCTATGGCTACACCTTC.

In this sample, this clone turned up a few times. This chain joins TRBV21-1 and TRBJ1-6; the table's D call of TRBD1 was not tested on the DNA. TRBV21-1 is a known pseudogene. The CDR3 is made up of 14 amino acids. The CDR3 reads CASRWASYNSPLHF. In nucleotides, the CDR3 is TGTGCCAGCAGGTGGGCAAGTTATAATTCACCCCTCCACTTT.

The chain links TRBV6-6 to TRBJ1-1; D gene ambiguous. The germline CDR1 and CDR2 sequences are MNHNY and SVGAGI (reference sequence). V was pared by 4 bases and J by 0 bases, with 12 bases between. This CDR3 has 15 residues. The CDR3 DNA is TGTGCCAGCAGTTCCAGCGGACCCTTGAACACTGAAGCTTTCTTT. Amino acids: CASSSSGPLNTEAFF.

This clone was seen a single time. This chain joins TRBV6-5 and TRBJ2-4; 8 nucleotides line up with TRBD1. The J segment lost 0 bases and the V segment lost 7 bases, leaving 5 bases of the junction unmatched. CDR1 and CDR2 (germline): MNHEY, SVGAGI. CDR3 length equals 15 residues. The DNA of the CDR3 is TGTGCCAGCACCAGGACAGGGACAGCCAAAAACATTCAGTACTTC. Amino acid sequence: CASTRTGTAKNIQYF.

The chain has TRBV19 and TRBJ1-3; no reliable D call. The CDR3 runs to 14 residues. Trimming shortened V by 4 bases and J by 0 bases, and 7 bases separated the two germline ends. Germline V gene data show CDR1 as LNHDA and CDR2 as SQIVND (reference sequence). This CDR3 reads CASSKESSGNTIYF. In DNA form, the CDR3 reads TGTGCCAGTAGTAAGGAGAGCTCTGGAAACACCATATATTTT. The entire variable domain, with the rest obtained from reference TRBV19 and TRBJ1-3, is as follows: DGGITQSPKYLFRKEGQNVTLSCEQNLNHDAMYWYRQDPGQGLRLIYYSQIVNDFQKGDIAEGYSVSREKKESFPLTVTSAQKNPTAFYLCASSKESSGNTIYFGEGSWLTVV.

This chain links TRBV5-1 with TRBJ1-4; possible D gene TRBD1, 5 bases. The germline CDR1 and CDR2 sequences are SGHRS and YFSETQ. Between the trimmed V and J ends, which lost 4 bases and 8 bases, there was a span of 12 bases. The CDR3 extends over 13 amino acids. The CDR3 bases are TGCGCCAGCAGCCCCGGGGGGGTCGAAAAACTGTTTTTT. Amino acid sequence: CASSPGGVEKLFF.

The J gene is TRBJ2-5, the V gene TRBV7-9; D remains ambiguous. Trimming cost V 6 bases and J 1 base, with 12 bases left between them. The CDR3 spans 14 residues. CDR1 is SEHNR, CDR2 FQNEAQ, per germline (reference sequence). The CDR3 nucleotides read TGTGCCAGCAGTCGCGAGAGAATCCAAGAGACCCAGTACTTC. It encodes CASSRERIQETQYF.

V gene TRBV6-5 combines with J gene TRBJ2-7, with 8 nucleotides matching TRBD1. The CDR3 extends over 14 amino acids. Germline CDR1 and CDR2: MNHEY and SVGAGI. Trimming took 6 bases from V and 4 from J; bases not matched to a gene: 8. The chain's CDR3 is CASRTDRVYYEQYF. CDR3 DNA: TGTGCCAGCAGAACGGACAGGGTTTATTACGAGCAGTACTTC.

This chain uses TRBV10-3 with TRBJ1-1; 8 bases line up with TRBD1. Unmatched junction bases numbered 8, after V lost 10 bases and J lost 1 base. CDR1 is ENHRY and CDR2 is SYGVKD in the germline V gene. The CDR3 runs 14 residues. The chain's CDR3 is CATWSTGANTEAFF. As DNA, the CDR3 is TGTGCCACCTGGTCGACAGGGGCGAACACTGAAGCTTTCTTT.

CDR3 sequence: CAISESGTDTQYF. The CDR3 nucleotides read TGTGCCATCAGTGAGTCCGGCACAGATACGCAGTATTTT. The chain carries TRBV10-3 and TRBJ2-3, with unresolved D. CDR3 length equals 13 residues. Trimming pared 0 bases from V and 1 base from J, leaving 2 bases between. The germline CDR1 and CDR2 sequences are ENHRY and SYGVKD.

Points on this clone: Compared with germline, one end of the junction differs, possibly owing to a read error. This chain links TRBV25-1 with TRBJ2-2, with a weak D call TRBD2 (5 bases). This CDR3 spans 13 amino acids. The germline V gene has CDR1 MGHDK and CDR2 SYGVNS. In DNA, the CDR3 is TGTGCCTGCAGTGAATACGGGGCCGGGGAGCTGTTTTTT. It specifies CACSEYGAGELFF.

This clone is a singleton in its sample. The chain carries TRBV5-8 and TRBJ1-1; TRBD1 agrees at 11 bases. Germline trimming cut 4 bases from V and 5 bases from J; bases unmatched to any gene: 7. CDR1 SGHTS and CDR2 YDEGEE come from the germline V gene. CDR3 length: 15 residues. The CDR3 coding sequence is TGTGCCAGCAGCGCATACCGGGACAGGGGGACTGAAGCTTTCTTT. Translating it yields CASSAYRDRGTEAFF.